This T cell receptor beta chain was found in a study of blood T cell repertoires in COVID-19. Looking at the study overall: The study drew acute and convalescent COVID-19 samples from the United States, Italy and Spain. T cells, B-cell-depleted T cells, or PBMCs provided the cDNA or gDNA that served as material.

With V trimmed by 2 bases and J by 7 bases, 1 base remained unmatched. This CDR3 contains 12 residues. Per germline, CDR1 SNHLY and CDR2 FYNNEI. As processed by the authors: Cell counts per sample came from amplifying reference gene primers. This table comes from immunoSEQ multiplex PCR, and its TCRdb copy is limited to in-frame clones, with some not included. V, J and clone size reflect that table, while D and trimming were determined from the DNA. The data show 400,000 to 450,000 clones, approximately 90% seen once. This clone was detected only once. Specimen: peripheral blood. This chain uses TRBV2 with TRBJ1-2; the match to TRBD1 covers 7 bases. This receptor was obtained from a young man with COVID-19, enrolled during active disease. CDR3 nucleotide sequence: TGTGCCAGCAGTGAACAGGGGGTTGGCTACACCTTC. Translating it yields CASSEQGVGYTF.